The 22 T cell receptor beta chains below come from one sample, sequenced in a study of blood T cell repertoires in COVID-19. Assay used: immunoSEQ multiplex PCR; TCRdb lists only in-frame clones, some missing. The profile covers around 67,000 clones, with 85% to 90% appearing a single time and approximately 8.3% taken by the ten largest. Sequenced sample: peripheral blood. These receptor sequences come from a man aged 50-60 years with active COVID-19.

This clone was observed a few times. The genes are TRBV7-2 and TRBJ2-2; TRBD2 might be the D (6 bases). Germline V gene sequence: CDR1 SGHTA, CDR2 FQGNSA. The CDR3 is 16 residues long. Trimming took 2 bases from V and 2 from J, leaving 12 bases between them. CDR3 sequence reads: CASSLNVAVNTGELFF. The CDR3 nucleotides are TGTGCCAGCAGCTTAAATGTAGCGGTCAACACCGGGGAGCTGTTTTTT.

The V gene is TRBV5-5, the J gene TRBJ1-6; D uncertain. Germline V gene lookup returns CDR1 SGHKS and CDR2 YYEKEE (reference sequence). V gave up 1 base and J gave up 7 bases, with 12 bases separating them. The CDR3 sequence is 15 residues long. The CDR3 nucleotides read TGTGCCAGCAGCTTGTTGGCGGCGGAGAATTCACCCCTCCACTTT. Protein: CASSLLAAENSPLHF.

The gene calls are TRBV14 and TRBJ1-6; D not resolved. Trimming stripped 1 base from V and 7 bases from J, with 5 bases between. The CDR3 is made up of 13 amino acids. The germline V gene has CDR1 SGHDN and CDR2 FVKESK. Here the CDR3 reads CASSQGLNSPLHF. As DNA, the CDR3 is TGTGCCAGCAGCCAAGGTCTAAATTCACCCCTCCACTTT. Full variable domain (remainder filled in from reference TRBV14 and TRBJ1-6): EAGVTQFPSHSVIEKGQTVTLRCDPISGHDNLYWYRRVMGKEIKFLLHFVKESKQDESGMPNNRFLAERTGGTYSTLKVQPAELEDSGVYFCASSQGLNSPLHFGNGTRLTVT.

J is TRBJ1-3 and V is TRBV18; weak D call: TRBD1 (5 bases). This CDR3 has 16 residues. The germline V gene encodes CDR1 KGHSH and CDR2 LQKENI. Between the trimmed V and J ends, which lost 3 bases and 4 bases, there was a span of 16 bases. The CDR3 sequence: CASSPGTPSGGNTIYF. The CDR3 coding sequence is TGTGCCAGCTCACCGGGGACGCCCAGCGGGGGAAACACCATATATTTT. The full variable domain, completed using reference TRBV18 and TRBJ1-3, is NAGVMQNPRHLVRRRGQEARLRCSPMKGHSHVYWYRQLPEEGLKFMVYLQKENIIDESGMPKERFSAEFPKEGPSILRIQQVVRGDSAAYFCASSPGTPSGGNTIYFGEGSWLTVV.

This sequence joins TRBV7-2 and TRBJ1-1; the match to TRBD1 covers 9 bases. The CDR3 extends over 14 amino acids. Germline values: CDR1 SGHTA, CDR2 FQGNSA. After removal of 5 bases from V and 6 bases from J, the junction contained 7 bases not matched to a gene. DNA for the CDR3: TGTGCCAGCAGCCTAGGGACAGGGCAGCCTGAAGCTTTCTTT. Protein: CASSLGTGQPEAFF.

CDR3 coding DNA: TGTGCCAGCAGTGATAGGACAGGGTATAATTCACCCCTCCACTTT. Translation gives CASSDRTGYNSPLHF. V and J are TRBV6-1 and TRBJ1-6, with 8 bases aligning to TRBD1. The V gene's germline CDR1 is MNHNS and CDR2 SASEGT. This CDR3 spans 15 amino acids. J was trimmed by 4 bases and V by 3 bases; bases with no gene match: 2.

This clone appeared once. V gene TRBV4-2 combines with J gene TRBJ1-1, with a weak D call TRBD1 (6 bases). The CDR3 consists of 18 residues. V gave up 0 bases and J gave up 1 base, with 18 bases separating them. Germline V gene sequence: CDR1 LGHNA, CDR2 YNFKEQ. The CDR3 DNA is TGTGCCAGCAGCCAAGATAAAGGACAGCTTTTAGCGAACACTGAAGCTTTCTTT. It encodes CASSQDKGQLLANTEAFF.

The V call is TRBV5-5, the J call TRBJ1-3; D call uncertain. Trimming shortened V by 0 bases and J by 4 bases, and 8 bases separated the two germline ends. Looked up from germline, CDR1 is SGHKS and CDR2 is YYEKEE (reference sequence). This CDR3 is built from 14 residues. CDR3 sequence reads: CASSLVGQGNTIYF. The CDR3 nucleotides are TGTGCCAGCAGCTTGGTGGGCCAGGGAAACACCATATATTTT.

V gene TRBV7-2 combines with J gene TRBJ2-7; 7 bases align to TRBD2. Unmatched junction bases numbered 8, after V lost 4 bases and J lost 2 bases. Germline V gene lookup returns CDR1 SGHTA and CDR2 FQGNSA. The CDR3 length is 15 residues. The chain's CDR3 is CASSSRGGGAYEQYF. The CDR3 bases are TGTGCCAGCAGCTCGCGCGGGGGAGGGGCCTACGAGCAGTACTTC.

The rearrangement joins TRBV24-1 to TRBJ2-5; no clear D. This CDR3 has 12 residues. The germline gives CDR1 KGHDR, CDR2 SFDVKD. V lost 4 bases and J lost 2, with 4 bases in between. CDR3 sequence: CATSESQETQYF. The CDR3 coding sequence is TGTGCCACCAGTGAATCTCAAGAGACCCAGTACTTC.

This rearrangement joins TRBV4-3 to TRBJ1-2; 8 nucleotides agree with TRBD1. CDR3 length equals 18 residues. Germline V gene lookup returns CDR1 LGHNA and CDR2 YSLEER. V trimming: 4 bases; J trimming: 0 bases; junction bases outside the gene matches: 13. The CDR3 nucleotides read TGCGCCAGCAGCCGCAGACAGGCCTCAGGGGGCGCTAACTATGGCTACACCTTC. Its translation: CASSRRQASGGANYGYTF.

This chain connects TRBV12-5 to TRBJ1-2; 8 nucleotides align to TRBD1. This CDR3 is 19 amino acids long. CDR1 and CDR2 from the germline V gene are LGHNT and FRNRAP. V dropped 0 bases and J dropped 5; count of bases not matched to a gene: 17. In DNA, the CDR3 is TGTGCTAGTGGTTTGGTAACCTTCTACAGGGGGGGCCCCGAATATGGCTACACCTTC. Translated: CASGLVTFYRGGPEYGYTF. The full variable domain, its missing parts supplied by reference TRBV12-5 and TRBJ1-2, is DARVTQTPRHKVTEMGQEVTMRCQPILGHNTVFWYRQTMMQGLELLAYFRNRAPLDDSGMPKDRFSAEMPDATLATLKIQPSEPRDSAVYFCASGLVTFYRGGPEYGYTFGSGTRLTVV.

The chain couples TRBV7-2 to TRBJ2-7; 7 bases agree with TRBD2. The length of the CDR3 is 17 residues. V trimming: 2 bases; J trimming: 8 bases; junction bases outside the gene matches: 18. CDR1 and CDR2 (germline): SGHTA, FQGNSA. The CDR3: CASSLSPSASGLRKQYF. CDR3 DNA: TGTGCCAGCAGCTTATCGCCCTCGGCTAGCGGTCTACGAAAGCAGTACTTC.

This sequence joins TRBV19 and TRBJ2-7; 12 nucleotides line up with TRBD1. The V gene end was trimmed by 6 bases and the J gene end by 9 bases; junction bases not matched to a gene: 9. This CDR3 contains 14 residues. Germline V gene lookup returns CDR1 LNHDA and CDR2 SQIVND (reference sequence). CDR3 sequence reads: CASSTGTGGSGQYF. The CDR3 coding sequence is TGTGCCAGTAGCACCGGGACAGGGGGCTCGGGGCAGTACTTC.

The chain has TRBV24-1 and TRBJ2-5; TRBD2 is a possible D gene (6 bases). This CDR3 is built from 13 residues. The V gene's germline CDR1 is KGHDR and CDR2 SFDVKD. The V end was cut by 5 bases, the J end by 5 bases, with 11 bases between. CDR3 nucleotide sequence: TGTGCCACCAGTGGTCGGGGGAGGGAGACCCAGTACTTC. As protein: CATSGRGRETQYF.

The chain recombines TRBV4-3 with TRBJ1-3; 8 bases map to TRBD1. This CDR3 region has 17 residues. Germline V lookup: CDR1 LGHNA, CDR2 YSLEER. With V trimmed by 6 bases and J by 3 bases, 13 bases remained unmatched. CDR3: CASSLTGGTTLGNTIYF. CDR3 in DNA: TGCGCCAGCAGTCTAACAGGGGGTACTACGCTTGGAAACACCATATATTTT.

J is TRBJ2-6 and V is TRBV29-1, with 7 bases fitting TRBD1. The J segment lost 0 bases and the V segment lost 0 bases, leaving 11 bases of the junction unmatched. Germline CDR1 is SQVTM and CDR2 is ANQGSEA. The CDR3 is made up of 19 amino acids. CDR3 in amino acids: CSVEDSAPGGISGANVLTF. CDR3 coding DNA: TGCAGCGTTGAAGATTCAGCTCCAGGGGGTATCTCTGGGGCCAACGTCCTGACTTTC.

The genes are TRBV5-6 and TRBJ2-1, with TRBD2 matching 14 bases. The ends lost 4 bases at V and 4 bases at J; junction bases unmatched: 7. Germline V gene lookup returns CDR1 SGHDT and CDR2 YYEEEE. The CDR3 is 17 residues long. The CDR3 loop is CASSTGLAGVPYNEQFF. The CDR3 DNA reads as TGTGCCAGCAGCACGGGACTAGCGGGAGTACCTTACAATGAGCAGTTCTTC.

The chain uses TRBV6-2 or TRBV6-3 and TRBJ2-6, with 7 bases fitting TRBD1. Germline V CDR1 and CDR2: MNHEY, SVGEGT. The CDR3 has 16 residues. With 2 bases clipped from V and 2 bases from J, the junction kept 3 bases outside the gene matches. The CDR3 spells CASSYGTEPGANVLTF. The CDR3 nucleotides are TGTGCCAGCAGTTACGGGACAGAGCCTGGGGCCAACGTCCTGACTTTC.

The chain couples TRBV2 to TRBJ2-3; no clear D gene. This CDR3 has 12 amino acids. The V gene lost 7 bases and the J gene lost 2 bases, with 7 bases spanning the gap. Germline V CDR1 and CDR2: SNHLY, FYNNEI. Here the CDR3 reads CASTGSTDTQYF. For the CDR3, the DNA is TGTGCCAGCACCGGGTCCACAGATACGCAGTATTTT.

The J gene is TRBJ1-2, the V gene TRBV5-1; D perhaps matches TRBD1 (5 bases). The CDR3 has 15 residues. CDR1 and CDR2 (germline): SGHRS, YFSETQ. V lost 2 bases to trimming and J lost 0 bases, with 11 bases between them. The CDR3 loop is CASSFVLGANYGYTF. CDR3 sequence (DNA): TGCGCCAGCAGCTTCGTTTTAGGGGCTAACTATGGCTACACCTTC.

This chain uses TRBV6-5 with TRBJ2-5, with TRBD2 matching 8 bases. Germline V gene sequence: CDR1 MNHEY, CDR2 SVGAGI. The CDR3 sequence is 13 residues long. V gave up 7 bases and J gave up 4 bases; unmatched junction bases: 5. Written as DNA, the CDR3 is TGTGCCAGCACCCGGGGGGGAGGAGAGACCCAGTACTTC. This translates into CASTRGGGETQYF.